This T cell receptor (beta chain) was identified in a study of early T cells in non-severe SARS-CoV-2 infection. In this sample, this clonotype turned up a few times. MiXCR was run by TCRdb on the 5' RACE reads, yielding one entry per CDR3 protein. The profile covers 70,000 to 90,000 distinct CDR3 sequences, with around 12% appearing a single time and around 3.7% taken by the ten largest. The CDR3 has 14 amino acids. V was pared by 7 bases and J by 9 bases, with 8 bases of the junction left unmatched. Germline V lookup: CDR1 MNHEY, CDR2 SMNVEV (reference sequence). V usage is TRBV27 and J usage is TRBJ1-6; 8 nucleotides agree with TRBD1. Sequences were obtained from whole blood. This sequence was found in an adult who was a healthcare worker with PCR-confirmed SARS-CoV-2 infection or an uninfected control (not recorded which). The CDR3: CASTLTGVGSPLHF. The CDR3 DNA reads TGTGCCAGCACCTTGACAGGGGTTGGTTCACCCCTCCACTTT.